A selection of T cell receptor beta chains follows, all from one sample in a study of cytomegalovirus exposure and HLA in healthy donors. The data were produced by immunoSEQ multiplex PCR, yet TCRdb's version contains in-frame clones alone and is incomplete. Of more than 95,000 clones listed, approximately 79% were seen once; the top ten hold around 4%. Sequences were obtained from PBMCs. These receptors were collected from a man aged 30 to 45 in good health and CMV-seronegative. Each CDR3 is given with its conserved first and last residue. The order of the fields is D gene, V gene, J gene, clone size, CDR3 DNA, CDR3 protein. The D gene is left open where the match is weak. Some rows mark clone size as missing; the rest say once, few, many or name a class of expanded clone.

-	TRBV14	TRBJ2-2	-	TGTGCCAGCAGCTTGCCGGGACTTGCGAACACCGGGGAGCTGTTTTTT	CASSLPGLANTGELFF
TRBD1	TRBV19	TRBJ2-7	-	TGTGCCAGTAGTTTCGGACAGGGACCCTACGAGCAGTACTTC	CASSFGQGPYEQYF
-	TRBV19	TRBJ2-5	-	TGTGCCAGTAGTACAGGGCTACATGGGGACCAGTACTTC	CASSTGLHGDQYF
TRBD1	TRBV5-6	TRBJ2-3	-	TGTGCCAGCAGCCTTTCCGGGACAGGACCCCGGATAGATACGCAGTATTTT	CASSLSGTGPRIDTQYF
TRBD1	TRBV6-4	TRBJ1-4	-	TGTGCCAGCAGTACATACAGGGGGAGTGGTGAAAAACTGTTTTTT	CASSTYRGSGEKLFF
TRBD1	TRBV7-9	TRBJ2-2	-	TGTGCCAGCAGTTTACCGACAGGGCCAAACACCGGGGAGCTGTTTTTT	CASSLPTGPNTGELFF
TRBD1	TRBV5-4	TRBJ2-3	-	TGTGCCAGCAGCTTACCGGGACAGCCTTTCACAGATACGCAGTATTTT	CASSLPGQPFTDTQYF
TRBD1	TRBV5-6	TRBJ2-1	-	TGTGCCAGCAGCTTGGGGGACAGGGGGAACAATGAGCAGTTCTTC	CASSLGDRGNNEQFF
-	TRBV30	TRBJ2-6	-	TGTGCCTGGAATCGGGGACACGGTTTTGGGGCCAACGTCCTGACTTTC	CAWNRGHGFGANVLTF
-	TRBV25-1	TRBJ2-7	-	TGTGCCACCTTGGGGGGGGCAGCGGACGAGCAGTACTTC	CATLGGAADEQYF
TRBD1	TRBV5-4	TRBJ2-2	-	TGTGCCAGCAGCATGGGACAGGGACCCACCGGGGAGCTGTTTTTT	CASSMGQGPTGELFF
TRBD1	TRBV2	TRBJ2-7	few	TGTGCCAGCAGTGCCGGACAGGGGATCACCTACGAGCAGTACTTC	CASSAGQGITYEQYF
TRBD2	TRBV4-1	TRBJ2-3	-	TGCGCCAGCAGCCAAGACGGGGGGGCCGCAGATACGCAGTATTTT	CASSQDGGAADTQYF
-	TRBV7-2	TRBJ2-7	-	TGTGCCAGCAGCTTATACAGACCCTACGAGCAGTACTTC	CASSLYRPYEQYF
-	TRBV11-3	TRBJ2-2	many	TGTGCCAGCAGCCCGCTGGGGGGGGGCTTGGATGACGGGGAGCTGTTTTTT	CASSPLGGGLDDGELFF
TRBD2	TRBV9	TRBJ2-7	-	TGTGCCAGCAGCCCGGGGGAGGGAGGTCCATTCTACGAGCAGTACTTC	CASSPGEGGPFYEQYF
TRBD2	TRBV27	TRBJ2-3	-	TGTGCCAGCAGTCACGGACTAGCGGGACCGGATACGCAGTATTTT	CASSHGLAGPDTQYF
TRBD2	TRBV4-2	TRBJ2-7	-	TGTGCCAGCAGCGCCGGGACTAGCGGGGGGACCGAGCAGTACTTC	CASSAGTSGGTEQYF
-	TRBV6-6	TRBJ2-5	-	TGTGCCAGCAGTAAAACAGGGCTTGGGTCTGAGAAGACCCAGTACTTC	CASSKTGLGSEKTQYF
-	TRBV7-8	TRBJ2-2	-	TGTGCCAGCAGCTTACCTATAAACGGGGAGCTGTTTTTT	CASSLPINGELFF
TRBD1	TRBV7-9	TRBJ2-7	few	TGTGCCAGCAGCCGGGACAGGGGGGGCGAGCAGTACTTC	CASSRDRGGEQYF
TRBD2	TRBV4-3	TRBJ2-1	once	TGCGCCAGCAGCCAAGAATTTCTGGGGGGGGATGAGCAGTTCTTC	CASSQEFLGGDEQFF
-	TRBV25-1	TRBJ1-5	-	TGTGCCAGCAGTGAACCGGGACACAATCAGCCCCAGCATTTT	CASSEPGHNQPQHF
-	TRBV5-5	TRBJ2-5	-	TGTGCCAGCAGCTTGCGTCAGTCCCAAGAGACCCAGTACTTC	CASSLRQSQETQYF
TRBD2	TRBV11-3	TRBJ2-7	-	TGTGCCAGCAGCCCGGGGAGGGGAGCTACCTACGAGCAGTACTTC	CASSPGRGATYEQYF
TRBD1	TRBV19	TRBJ1-5	-	TGTGCCAGTAGTTTCATGGGGACAGGGCTAAGCAATCAGCCCCAGCATTTT	CASSFMGTGLSNQPQHF
-	TRBV11-3	TRBJ2-5	-	TGTGCCAGCAGCTTAAGGGCAGGGCGTGTAGAGACCCAGTACTTC	CASSLRAGRVETQYF
-	TRBV2	TRBJ1-2	-	TGTGCCAGCAGGGCAAGGGAAGGGGGGGGCCCGTTTAACTATGGCTACACCTTC	CASRAREGGGPFNYGYTF
-	TRBV28	TRBJ2-3	-	TGTGCCACCCTAAACCTATTGGACAGCCCCACAGATACGCAGTATTTT	CATLNLLDSPTDTQYF
TRBD1	TRBV5-1	TRBJ2-1	-	TGCGCCAGCATACCAGGACAGGGGGCTGTCTACAATGAGCAGTTCTTC	CASIPGQGAVYNEQFF
-	TRBV4-1	TRBJ2-4	-	TGCGCCAGCAGCCCTACGGTGGGGGGTGAAAACATTCAGTACTTC	CASSPTVGGENIQYF
-	TRBV28	TRBJ1-1	once	TGTGCCAGCAGTTCCCCTCAGGTGCTGAACACTGAAGCTTTCTTT	CASSSPQVLNTEAFF
-	TRBV29-1	TRBJ2-5	-	TGCAGCGTAAAACAGGGTTCGGGAGAGACCCAGTACTTC	CSVKQGSGETQYF
-	TRBV2	TRBJ2-2	-	TGTGCCAGCAGTGACGAGGGCACCGGGGAGCTGTTTTTT	CASSDEGTGELFF
-	TRBV19	TRBJ2-7	-	TGTGCCAGTAGTGCCAGCGGCTACGAGCAGTACTTC	CASSASGYEQYF
TRBD2	TRBV5-4	TRBJ2-3	once	TGTGCCAGCAGCGCCGGACTAGCGGGGGGGCTTAGCACAGATACGCAGTATTTT	CASSAGLAGGLSTDTQYF
-	TRBV27	TRBJ2-1	-	TGTGCCAGCAGTTTCGTTGGGGGCGGGGGCGGCTACAATGAGCAGTTCTTC	CASSFVGGGGGYNEQFF
-	TRBV16	TRBJ1-1	-	TGTGCCAGCAGCCAATCGGGACTCCACACTGAAGCTTTCTTT	CASSQSGLHTEAFF
TRBD1	TRBV5-8	TRBJ2-1	few	TGTGCCAGCAGCAAAGGACAGGGAATTTACAATGAGCAGTTCTTC	CASSKGQGIYNEQFF
-	TRBV6-6	TRBJ2-2	-	TGTGCCAGCAGTTACTTAAATACCGGGGAGCTGTTTTTT	CASSYLNTGELFF
TRBD1	TRBV5-8	TRBJ1-2	-	TGTGCCAGCAGACTTTTACAGGGGACCAACTATGGCTACACCTTC	CASRLLQGTNYGYTF